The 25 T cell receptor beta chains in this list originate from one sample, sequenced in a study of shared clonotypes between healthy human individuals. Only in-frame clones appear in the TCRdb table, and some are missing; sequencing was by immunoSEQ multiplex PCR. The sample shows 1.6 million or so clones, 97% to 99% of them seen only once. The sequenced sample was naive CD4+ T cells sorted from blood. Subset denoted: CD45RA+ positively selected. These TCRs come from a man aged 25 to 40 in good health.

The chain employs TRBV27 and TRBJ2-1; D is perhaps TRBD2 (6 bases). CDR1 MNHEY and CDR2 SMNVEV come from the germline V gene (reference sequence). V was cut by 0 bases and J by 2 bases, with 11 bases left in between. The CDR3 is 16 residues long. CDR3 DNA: TGTGCCAGCAGTTTATCAGGCGGGAACACCTACAATGAGCAGTTCTTC. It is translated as CASSLSGGNTYNEQFF.

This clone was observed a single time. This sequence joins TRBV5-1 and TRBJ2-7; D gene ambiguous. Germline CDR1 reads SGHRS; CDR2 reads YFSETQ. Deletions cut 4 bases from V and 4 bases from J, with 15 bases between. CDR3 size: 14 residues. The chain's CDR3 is CASSPLEVFYEQYF. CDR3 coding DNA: TGCGCCAGCAGCCCCTTAGAGGTCTTTTACGAGCAGTACTTC. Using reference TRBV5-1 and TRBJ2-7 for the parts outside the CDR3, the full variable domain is KAGVTQTPRYLIKTRGQQVTLSCSPISGHRSVSWYQQTPGQGLQFLFEYFSETQRNKGNFPGRFSGRQFSNSRSEMNVSTLELGDSALYLCASSPLEVFYEQYFGPGTRLTVT.

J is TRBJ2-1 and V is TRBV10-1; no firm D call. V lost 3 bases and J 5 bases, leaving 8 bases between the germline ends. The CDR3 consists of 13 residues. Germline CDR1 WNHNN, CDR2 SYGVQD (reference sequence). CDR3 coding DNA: TGCGCCAGCAGTGAACAGCTAGACAATGAGCAGTTCTTC. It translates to CASSEQLDNEQFF.

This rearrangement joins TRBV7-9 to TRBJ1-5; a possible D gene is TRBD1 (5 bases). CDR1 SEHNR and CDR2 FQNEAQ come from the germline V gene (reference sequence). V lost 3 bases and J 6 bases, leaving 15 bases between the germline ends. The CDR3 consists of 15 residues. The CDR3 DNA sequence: TGTGCCAGCAGCTTTGGGGACCGAATGGGTCAGCCCCAGCATTTT. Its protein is CASSFGDRMGQPQHF.

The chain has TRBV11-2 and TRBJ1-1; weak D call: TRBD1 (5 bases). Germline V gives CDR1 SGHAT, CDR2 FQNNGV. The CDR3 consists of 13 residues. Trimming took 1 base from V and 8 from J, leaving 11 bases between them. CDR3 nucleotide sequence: TGTGCCAGCAGCTTAGGCCCCCGGGACGAAGCTTTCTTT. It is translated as CASSLGPRDEAFF.

CDR3 coding DNA: TGCGCCAGCAGACCGGACAGGGGGCCCCAAGAGACCCAGTACTTC. Amino acids: CASRPDRGPQETQYF. This chain uses TRBV5-1 with TRBJ2-5; 11 bases map to TRBD1. The germline CDR1 and CDR2 sequences are SGHRS and YFSETQ. The CDR3 consists of 15 residues. The V segment lost 5 bases and the J segment 1 base; nucleotides outside the gene matches: 4.

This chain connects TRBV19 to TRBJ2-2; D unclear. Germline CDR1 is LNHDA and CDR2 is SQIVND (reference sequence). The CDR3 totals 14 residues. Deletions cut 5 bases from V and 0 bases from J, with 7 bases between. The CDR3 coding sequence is TGTGCCAGTAGTTTTATCCCGAACACCGGGGAGCTGTTTTTT. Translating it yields CASSFIPNTGELFF.

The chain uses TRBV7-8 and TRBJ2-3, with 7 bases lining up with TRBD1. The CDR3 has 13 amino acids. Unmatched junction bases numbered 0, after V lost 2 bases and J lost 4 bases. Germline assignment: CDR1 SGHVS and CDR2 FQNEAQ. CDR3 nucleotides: TGTGCCAGCAGCTTAAGGGGGCCAGATACGCAGTATTTT. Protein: CASSLRGPDTQYF. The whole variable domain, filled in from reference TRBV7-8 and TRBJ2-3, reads GAGVSQSPRYKVAKRGQDVALRCDPISGHVSLFWYQQALGQGPEFLTYFQNEAQLDKSGLPSDRFFAERPEGSVSTLKIQRTQQEDSAVYLCASSLRGPDTQYFGPGTRLTVL.

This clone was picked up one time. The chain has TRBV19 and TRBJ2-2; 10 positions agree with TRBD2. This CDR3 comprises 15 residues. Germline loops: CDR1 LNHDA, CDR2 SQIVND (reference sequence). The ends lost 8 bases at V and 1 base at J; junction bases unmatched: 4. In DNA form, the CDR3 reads TGTGCCAGTTCAGCGGGAGGGATGAACACCGGGGAGCTGTTTTTT. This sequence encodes CASSAGGMNTGELFF.

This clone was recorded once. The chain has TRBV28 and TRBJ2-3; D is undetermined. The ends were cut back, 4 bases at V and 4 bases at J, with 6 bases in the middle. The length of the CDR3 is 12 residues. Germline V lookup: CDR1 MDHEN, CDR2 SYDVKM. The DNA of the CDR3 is TGTGCCAGCAGTTCCAGCGCAGATACGCAGTATTTT. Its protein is CASSSSADTQYF.

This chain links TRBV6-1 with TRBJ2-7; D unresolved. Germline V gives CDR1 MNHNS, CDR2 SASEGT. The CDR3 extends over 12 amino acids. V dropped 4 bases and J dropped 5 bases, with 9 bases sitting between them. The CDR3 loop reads CASSVLRDEQYF. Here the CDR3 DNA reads TGTGCCAGCAGTGTCCTCAGAGACGAGCAGTACTTC.

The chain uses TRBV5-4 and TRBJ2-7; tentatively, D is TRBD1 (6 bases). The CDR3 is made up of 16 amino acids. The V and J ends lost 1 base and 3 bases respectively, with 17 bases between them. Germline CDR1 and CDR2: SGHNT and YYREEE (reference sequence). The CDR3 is CASSLSGTPKFYEQYF. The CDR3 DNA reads TGTGCCAGCAGCTTGTCCGGGACACCAAAATTCTACGAGCAGTACTTC.

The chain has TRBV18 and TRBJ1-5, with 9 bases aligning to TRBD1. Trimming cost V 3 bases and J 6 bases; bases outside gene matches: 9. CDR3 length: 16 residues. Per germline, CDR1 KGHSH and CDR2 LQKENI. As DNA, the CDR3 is TGTGCCAGCTCACCGATCGGGACAGGGTATGGTCAGCCCCAGCATTTT. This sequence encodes CASSPIGTGYGQPQHF.

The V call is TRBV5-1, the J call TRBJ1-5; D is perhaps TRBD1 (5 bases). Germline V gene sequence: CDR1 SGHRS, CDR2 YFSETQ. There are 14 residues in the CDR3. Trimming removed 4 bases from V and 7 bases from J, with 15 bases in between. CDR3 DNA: TGCGCCAGCAGCCCGGAAGGGGCCCCGCAGCCCCAGCATTTT. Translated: CASSPEGAPQPQHF.

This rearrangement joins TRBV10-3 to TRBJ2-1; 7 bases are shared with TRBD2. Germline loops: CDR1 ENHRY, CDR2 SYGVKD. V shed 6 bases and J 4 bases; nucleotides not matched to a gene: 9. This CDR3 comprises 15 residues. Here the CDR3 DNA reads TGTGCCATCAGGACTTCTAGCGGACTATACAATGAGCAGTTCTTC. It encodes CAIRTSSGLYNEQFF.

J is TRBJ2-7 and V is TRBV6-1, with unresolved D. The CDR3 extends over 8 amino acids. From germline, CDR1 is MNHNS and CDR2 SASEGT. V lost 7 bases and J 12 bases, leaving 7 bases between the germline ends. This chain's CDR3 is CASNLRYF. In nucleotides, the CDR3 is TGTGCCAGCAACCTGCGGTACTTC.

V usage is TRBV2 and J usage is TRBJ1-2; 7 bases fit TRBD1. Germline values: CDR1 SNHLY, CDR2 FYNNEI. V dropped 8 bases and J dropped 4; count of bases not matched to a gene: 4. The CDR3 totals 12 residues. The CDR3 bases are TGTGCCAGCCTGGGACAGAGCTATGGCTACACCTTC. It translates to CASLGQSYGYTF.

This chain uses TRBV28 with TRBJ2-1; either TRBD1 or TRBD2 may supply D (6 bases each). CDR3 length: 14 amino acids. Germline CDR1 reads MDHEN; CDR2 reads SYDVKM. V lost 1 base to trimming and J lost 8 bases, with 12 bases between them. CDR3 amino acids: CASSLSGARDEQFF. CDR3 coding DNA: TGTGCCAGCAGTTTATCGGGGGCCCGAGATGAGCAGTTCTTC.

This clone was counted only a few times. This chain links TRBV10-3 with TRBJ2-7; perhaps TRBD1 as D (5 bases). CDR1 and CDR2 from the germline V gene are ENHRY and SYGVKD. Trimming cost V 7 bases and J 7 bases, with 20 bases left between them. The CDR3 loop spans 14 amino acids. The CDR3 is CAIMDNLLLREQYF. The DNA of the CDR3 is TGTGCCATCATGGACAATTTACTCCTACGGGAGCAGTACTTC.

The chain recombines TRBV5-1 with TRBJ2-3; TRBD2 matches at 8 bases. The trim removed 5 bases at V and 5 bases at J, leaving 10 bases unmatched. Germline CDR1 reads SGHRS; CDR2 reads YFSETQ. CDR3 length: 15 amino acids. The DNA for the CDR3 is TGCGCCAGCAGGACATCGGGAGGGCTTCTAGATACGCAGTATTTT. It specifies CASRTSGGLLDTQYF. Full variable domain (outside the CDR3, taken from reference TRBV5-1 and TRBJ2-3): KAGVTQTPRYLIKTRGQQVTLSCSPISGHRSVSWYQQTPGQGLQFLFEYFSETQRNKGNFPGRFSGRQFSNSRSEMNVSTLELGDSALYLCASRTSGGLLDTQYFGPGTRLTVL.

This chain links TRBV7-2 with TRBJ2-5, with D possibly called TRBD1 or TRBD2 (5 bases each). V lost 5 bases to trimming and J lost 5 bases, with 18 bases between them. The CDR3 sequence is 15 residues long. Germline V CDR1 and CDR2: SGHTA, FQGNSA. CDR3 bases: TGTGCCAGCAGCCCGACCGCCGGGGCTGGGGAGACCCAGTACTTC. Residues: CASSPTAGAGETQYF.

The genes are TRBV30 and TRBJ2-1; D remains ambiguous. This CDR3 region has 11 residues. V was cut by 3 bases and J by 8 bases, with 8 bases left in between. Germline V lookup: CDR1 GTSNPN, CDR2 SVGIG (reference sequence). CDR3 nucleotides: TGTGCCTGGAGCCCCTTCGATGAGCAGTTCTTC. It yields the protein CAWSPFDEQFF.

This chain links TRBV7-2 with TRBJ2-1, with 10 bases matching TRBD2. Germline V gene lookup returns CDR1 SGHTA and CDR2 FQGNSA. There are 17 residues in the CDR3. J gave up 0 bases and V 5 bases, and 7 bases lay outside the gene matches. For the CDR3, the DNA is TGTGCCAGCAGCACTACCAGGACTAGCGGCTCCTACAATGAGCAGTTCTTC. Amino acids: CASSTTRTSGSYNEQFF.

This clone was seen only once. In nucleotides, the CDR3 is TGCGCCAGCAGCCAAGTGGCGGGTTCCTACAATGAGCAGTTCTTC. Its translation is CASSQVAGSYNEQFF. The chain is built from TRBV4-1 and TRBJ2-1, with a tentative D call TRBD2 (5 bases). The length of the CDR3 is 15 residues. From germline, CDR1 is MGHRA and CDR2 YSYEKL. The V end lost 1 base, the J end lost 1 base, and 8 bases lay between the germline ends.

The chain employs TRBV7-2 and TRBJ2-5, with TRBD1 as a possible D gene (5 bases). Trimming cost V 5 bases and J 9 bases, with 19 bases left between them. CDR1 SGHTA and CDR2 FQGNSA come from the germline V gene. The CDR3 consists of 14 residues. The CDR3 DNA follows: TGTGCCAGCAGCCCGACAATGACAGTCGTTGCCCAGTACTTC. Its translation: CASSPTMTVVAQYF.